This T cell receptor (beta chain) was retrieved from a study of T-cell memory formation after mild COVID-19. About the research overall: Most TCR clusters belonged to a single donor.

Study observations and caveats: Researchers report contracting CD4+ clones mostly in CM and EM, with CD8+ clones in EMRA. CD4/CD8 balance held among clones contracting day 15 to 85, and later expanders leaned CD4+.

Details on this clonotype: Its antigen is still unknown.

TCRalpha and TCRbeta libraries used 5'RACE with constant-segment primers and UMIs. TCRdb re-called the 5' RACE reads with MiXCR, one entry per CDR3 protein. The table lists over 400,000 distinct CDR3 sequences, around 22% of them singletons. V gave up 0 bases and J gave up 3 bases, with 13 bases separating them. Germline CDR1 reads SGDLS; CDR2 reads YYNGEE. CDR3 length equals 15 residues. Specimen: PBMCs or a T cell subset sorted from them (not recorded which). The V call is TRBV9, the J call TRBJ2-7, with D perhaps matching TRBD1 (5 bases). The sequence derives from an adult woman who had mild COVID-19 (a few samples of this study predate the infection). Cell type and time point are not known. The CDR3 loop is CASSVGDSRNYEQYF. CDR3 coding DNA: TGTGCCAGCAGCGTAGGCGACAGCAGAAACTACGAGCAGTACTTC.